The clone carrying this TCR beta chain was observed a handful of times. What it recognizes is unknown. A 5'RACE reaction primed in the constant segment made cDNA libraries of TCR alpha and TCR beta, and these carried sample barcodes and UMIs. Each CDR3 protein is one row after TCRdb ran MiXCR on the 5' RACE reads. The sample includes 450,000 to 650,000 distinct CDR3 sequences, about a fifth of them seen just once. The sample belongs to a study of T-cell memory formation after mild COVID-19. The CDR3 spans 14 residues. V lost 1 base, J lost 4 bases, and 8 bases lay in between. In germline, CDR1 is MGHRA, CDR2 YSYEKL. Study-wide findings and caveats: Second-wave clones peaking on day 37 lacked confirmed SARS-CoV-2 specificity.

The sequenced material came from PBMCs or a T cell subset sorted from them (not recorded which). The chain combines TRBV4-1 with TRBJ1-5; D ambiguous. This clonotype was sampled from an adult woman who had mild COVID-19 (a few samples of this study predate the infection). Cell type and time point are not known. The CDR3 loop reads CASSQVGGNQPQHF. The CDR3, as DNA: TGCGCCAGCAGCCAAGTCGGTGGAAATCAGCCCCAGCATTTT.